The rows below give T cell receptor beta chains drawn from one sample of a study of T-cell memory formation after mild COVID-19. TCRdb re-called the 5' RACE reads through MiXCR, storing one row per CDR3 protein. Of about 140,000 distinct CDR3 sequences in the sample, 6% are singletons; the top ten hold 2% to 2.5%. What was sequenced was PBMCs or a T cell subset sorted from them (not recorded which). The receptors come from an adult woman who had mild COVID-19 (a few samples of this study predate the infection). Cell type and time point are not known. The CDR3 runs from the conserved cysteine through the conserved F or W. The D gene is left open where the match is weak. The listing skips clone size in some rows; elsewhere it reads once, few, many or a size class.

CDR3 DNA: TGTGCCAGCAGTTCCCCCCTTGGGGGGGGGCCCTACAATGAGCAGTTCTTC
CDR3 protein: CASSSPLGGGPYNEQFF
clone size: many
V gene: TRBV12-3/TRBV12-4
D gene: -
J gene: TRBJ2-1

CDR3 DNA: TGTGCCAGCAGCTTACTCGCAGTTAACTATGGCTACACCTTC
CDR3 protein: CASSLLAVNYGYTF
clone size: few
V gene: TRBV7-9
D gene: -
J gene: TRBJ1-2

CDR3 DNA: TGTGCCAGCAGCCACCCTAAGCACAATGAGCAGTTCTTC
CDR3 protein: CASSHPKHNEQFF
clone size: few
V gene: TRBV4-2
D gene: -
J gene: TRBJ2-1

CDR3 DNA: TGTGCCAGCAGTTTAGCGCCTGGACGAAATACGCAGTATTTT
CDR3 protein: CASSLAPGRNTQYF
clone size: many
V gene: TRBV12-3/TRBV12-4
D gene: -
J gene: TRBJ2-3

CDR3 DNA: TGTGCCAGCAGTCACAGGGGGTTGGGCACAGATACGCAGTATTTT
CDR3 protein: CASSHRGLGTDTQYF
clone size: many
V gene: TRBV12-3/TRBV12-4
D gene: TRBD1
J gene: TRBJ2-3

CDR3 DNA: TGCAGTCCTAAGTCAGGTGAAAAACTGTTTTTT
CDR3 protein: CSPKSGEKLFF
clone size: few
V gene: TRBV20-1
D gene: -
J gene: TRBJ1-4

CDR3 DNA: TGCAGTGCCCCGAGGGGACACCTCTACAATGAGCAGTTCTTC
CDR3 protein: CSAPRGHLYNEQFF
clone size: many
V gene: TRBV20-1
D gene: -
J gene: TRBJ2-1

CDR3 DNA: TGTGCCAGCAGTCGGACCCCGAACCATCAGCCCCAGCATTTT
CDR3 protein: CASSRTPNHQPQHF
clone size: many
V gene: TRBV12-3/TRBV12-4
D gene: -
J gene: TRBJ1-5

CDR3 DNA: TGCGCCAGCCGCAACCGGGACTTAGCCTACGAGCAGTACTTC
CDR3 protein: CASRNRDLAYEQYF
clone size: few
V gene: TRBV5-1
D gene: -
J gene: TRBJ2-7

CDR3 DNA: TGCGCCAGCAGCTTGAGTCAGGGCTACTCTGGAAACACCATATATTTT
CDR3 protein: CASSLSQGYSGNTIYF
clone size: -
V gene: TRBV5-1
D gene: -
J gene: TRBJ1-3

CDR3 DNA: TGCGCCAGCAGCCACTCGGGAGGATACCAGAAGGAGACCCAGTACTTC
CDR3 protein: CASSHSGGYQKETQYF
clone size: many
V gene: TRBV4-1
D gene: TRBD2
J gene: TRBJ2-5

CDR3 DNA: TGTGCCAGCAGTTCGACGGGGGGCTGGTCCGATACGCAGTATTTT
CDR3 protein: CASSSTGGWSDTQYF
clone size: many
V gene: TRBV12-3/TRBV12-4
D gene: -
J gene: TRBJ2-3

CDR3 DNA: TGTGCCAGCAGTCGTGAGTGGTCCCCGACCTTT
CDR3 protein: CASSREWSPTF
clone size: -
V gene: TRBV12-3/TRBV12-4
D gene: -
J gene: TRBJ1-4

CDR3 DNA: TGCAGCGTCGCTATAAACCCGGTTGCTGAAGCTTTCTTT
CDR3 protein: CSVAINPVAEAFF
clone size: few
V gene: TRBV29-1
D gene: -
J gene: TRBJ1-1

CDR3 DNA: TGTGCCAGCAGCTTCTCGACAGGAAGGAACACTGAAGCTTTCTTT
CDR3 protein: CASSFSTGRNTEAFF
clone size: many
V gene: TRBV7-9
D gene: -
J gene: TRBJ1-1

CDR3 DNA: TGCGCCAGCAGCCAGGTTGGACAGTCCTATGGCTACACCTTC
CDR3 protein: CASSQVGQSYGYTF
clone size: -
V gene: TRBV5-1
D gene: -
J gene: TRBJ1-2

CDR3 DNA: TGTGCCAGCAGCTCCGGGACAGAGGGACCTGAAGCTTTCTTT
CDR3 protein: CASSSGTEGPEAFF
clone size: many
V gene: TRBV5-6
D gene: TRBD1
J gene: TRBJ1-1

CDR3 DNA: TGCAGTGCTAGTCAGGGTACCGAGCAGTACTTC
CDR3 protein: CSASQGTEQYF
clone size: many
V gene: TRBV20-1
D gene: -
J gene: TRBJ2-7

CDR3 DNA: TGTGCCAGCAGCAAGCACGAGACCCAGTACTTC
CDR3 protein: CASSKHETQYF
clone size: -
V gene: TRBV12-3/TRBV12-4
D gene: -
J gene: TRBJ2-5

CDR3 DNA: TGTGCCAGCAGCCCGATAGCGATTAACACAGATACGCAGTATTTT
CDR3 protein: CASSPIAINTDTQYF
clone size: many
V gene: TRBV6-5
D gene: -
J gene: TRBJ2-3

CDR3 DNA: TGCGCCAGCAGCTTGGGTGGAGAGAACACTGAAGCTTTCTTT
CDR3 protein: CASSLGGENTEAFF
clone size: -
V gene: TRBV5-1
D gene: -
J gene: TRBJ1-1

CDR3 DNA: TGTGCCAGCAGCAACTCCTATAGCGCCAGCTCCTACAATGAGCAGTTCTTC
CDR3 protein: CASSNSYSASSYNEQFF
clone size: many
V gene: TRBV2
D gene: -
J gene: TRBJ2-1

CDR3 DNA: TGTGCCAGCAGCTCTCGGTTACAGGGAGACACTGAAGCTTTCTTT
CDR3 protein: CASSSRLQGDTEAFF
clone size: many
V gene: TRBV11-2
D gene: -
J gene: TRBJ1-1

CDR3 DNA: TGTGCCAGCAGCCTCTTCCAAGGGGGGACCTACGAGCAGTACTTC
CDR3 protein: CASSLFQGGTYEQYF
clone size: few
V gene: TRBV7-2
D gene: -
J gene: TRBJ2-7

CDR3 DNA: TGTGCCAGCAGTTACTCGACAGGGGAAGTTAAGGTTAACTATGGCTACACCTTC
CDR3 protein: CASSYSTGEVKVNYGYTF
clone size: -
V gene: TRBV6-2/TRBV6-3
D gene: TRBD1
J gene: TRBJ1-2

CDR3 DNA: TGTGCCAGCAGTGCCCTGGGCTATGAGCAGTTCTTC
CDR3 protein: CASSALGYEQFF
clone size: many
V gene: TRBV12-3/TRBV12-4
D gene: -
J gene: TRBJ2-1

CDR3 DNA: TGTGCCAGCAGCCGGACTAGCGGGAGGGCCTATTTTGGAAAGACCCAGTACTTC
CDR3 protein: CASSRTSGRAYFGKTQYF
clone size: few
V gene: TRBV3-1
D gene: TRBD2
J gene: TRBJ2-5

CDR3 DNA: TGCGCCAGCAGCTCTGGGACAGGGGGCAGATCTTTCTTT
CDR3 protein: CASSSGTGGRSFF
clone size: many
V gene: TRBV5-1
D gene: TRBD1
J gene: TRBJ1-1

CDR3 DNA: TGTGCCACCAGTGATTCACACCGGGACAGGGGAGGTTTCAATCAGCCCCAGCATTTT
CDR3 protein: CATSDSHRDRGGFNQPQHF
clone size: -
V gene: TRBV24-1
D gene: TRBD1
J gene: TRBJ1-5

CDR3 DNA: TGCAGTGCACCGACTAGCCAGGGTACGCAGTATTTT
CDR3 protein: CSAPTSQGTQYF
clone size: -
V gene: TRBV20-1
D gene: TRBD2
J gene: TRBJ2-3

CDR3 DNA: TGCGCCAGCAGCGACGGGACTAGCGGGAGAAGAGATACGCAGTATTTT
CDR3 protein: CASSDGTSGRRDTQYF
clone size: few
V gene: TRBV5-1
D gene: TRBD2
J gene: TRBJ2-3

CDR3 DNA: TGTGCCAGCAGTCGGACTAGCGGGAGCCTCGGCACAGATACGCAGTATTTT
CDR3 protein: CASSRTSGSLGTDTQYF
clone size: many
V gene: TRBV6-5
D gene: TRBD2
J gene: TRBJ2-3

CDR3 DNA: TGCAGCGTTCGCGACACCTCCGCCAATCAGCCCCAGCATTTT
CDR3 protein: CSVRDTSANQPQHF
clone size: many
V gene: TRBV29-1
D gene: -
J gene: TRBJ1-5

CDR3 DNA: TGCGCCAGCACCACCAAGAGAGACAGGACCACAGATACGCAGTATTTT
CDR3 protein: CASTTKRDRTTDTQYF
clone size: many
V gene: TRBV4-1
D gene: -
J gene: TRBJ2-3

CDR3 DNA: TGTGCCAGCAGTTACTCGTACACGAACACTGAAGCTTTCTTT
CDR3 protein: CASSYSYTNTEAFF
clone size: many
V gene: TRBV6-5
D gene: -
J gene: TRBJ1-1